This entry is about one TCR beta chain. The V and J ends lost 2 bases and 9 bases, in that order; junction bases with no gene match: 13. The CDR3 is 15 residues long. CDR1 MDHEN and CDR2 SYDVKM come from the germline V gene. This sample stems from a study of blood T cell repertoires in COVID-19. Overall study context: Researchers got acute and convalescent COVID-19 samples from the United States, Italy and Spain.

Produced via immunoSEQ multiplex PCR; TCRdb's table is partial and in-frame only. The sample includes about 150,000 clones, 84% of them seen just once. Specimen: peripheral blood. The chain uses TRBV28 and TRBJ2-7, with 7 bases aligning to TRBD2. The receptor was derived from a woman aged 45 to 65 with acute or convalescent COVID-19. CDR3 residues: CASSLPGTISPGQYF. The DNA of the CDR3 is TGTGCCAGCAGTTTACCAGGGACTATCTCTCCTGGGCAGTACTTC.